The 2 T cell receptor beta chains below all came from one sample that was sequenced in a study of shared clonotypes between healthy human individuals. Some clones are missing from TCRdb's copy, which holds only in-frame ones; the method was immunoSEQ multiplex PCR. The repertoire includes 2 million to 2.5 million clones, around 95% of them detected once, and around 0.13% sits in the top ten. The sequencing input was naive CD4+ T cells sorted from blood. Subset given: CD45RA+ positively selected. The receptors shown here come from a man younger than 35 in good health.

J is TRBJ2-1 and V is TRBV6-1; D possibly corresponds to TRBD2 (5 bases). The CDR3 consists of 15 residues. Between the trimmed V and J ends, which lost 6 bases and 6 bases, there was a span of 18 bases. Per germline, CDR1 MNHNS and CDR2 SASEGT. This CDR3 reads CASSLATGVPNEQFF. Here the CDR3 DNA reads TGTGCCAGCAGCTTAGCGACCGGAGTACCCAATGAGCAGTTCTTC.

The rearrangement joins TRBV5-8 to TRBJ2-7; tentatively, D is TRBD1 (6 bases). Trimming stripped 0 bases from V and 6 bases from J, with 16 bases between. Germline values: CDR1 SGHTS, CDR2 YDEGEE. CDR3 length: 15 amino acids. The CDR3 bases are TGTGCCAGCAGCTTGGCAGGGGACCTTACGGGCGAGCAGTACTTC. Its protein is CASSLAGDLTGEQYF.